The 14 T cell receptor beta chains below were found in one sample sequenced in a study of cytomegalovirus exposure and HLA in healthy donors. It was with 60 Vbeta and 13 Jbeta primers that the PCR ran. Profiled with immunoSEQ multiplex PCR; TCRdb holds only in-frame clones, not every one. The data show 150,000 to 200,000 clones, around 81% seen once. The sequenced sample consisted of PBMCs. The receptor set was obtained from a woman younger than 35 in good health and CMV-seropositive.

This clone was detected only once. This chain links TRBV19 with TRBJ2-7; D is perhaps TRBD2 (5 bases). The germline V and J ends were trimmed by 4 bases and 4 bases, with 14 bases remaining between them. The germline gives CDR1 LNHDA, CDR2 SQIVND (reference sequence). The CDR3 loop spans 14 amino acids. The CDR3 protein is CASSTLGGEYEQYF. CDR3 in DNA: TGTGCCAGTAGTACCCTCGGAGGCGAGTACGAGCAGTACTTC.

The chain couples TRBV6-5 to TRBJ2-3; 9 nucleotides align to TRBD1. The CDR3 has 15 residues. Germline V gives CDR1 MNHEY, CDR2 SVGAGI. V lost 6 bases to trimming and J lost 5 bases; unmatched junction nucleotides: 9. DNA of the CDR3: TGTGCCAGCAGCCCGTTACCGGGACAGGGAGATACGCAGTATTTT. This translates into CASSPLPGQGDTQYF.

This clone has only a few counts. The rearrangement uses TRBV6-1 and TRBJ2-1; tentatively, D is TRBD2 (6 bases). The V gene lost 0 bases and the J gene lost 10 bases, with 10 bases spanning the gap. CDR1 is MNHNS, CDR2 SASEGT, per germline. The CDR3 is 13 residues long. The CDR3, as DNA: TGTGCCAGCAGTGAAGCGGAGGGACGAGAGCAGTTCTTC. This gives the protein CASSEAEGREQFF.

The chain couples TRBV6-1 to TRBJ2-1; 10 bases align to TRBD2. The V and J ends lost 5 bases and 9 bases, in that order; junction bases with no gene match: 7. This CDR3 is 14 amino acids long. Germline values: CDR1 MNHNS, CDR2 SASEGT. CDR3 in amino acids: CASSRSGGASEQFF. CDR3 nucleotide sequence: TGTGCCAGCAGTAGAAGCGGGGGGGCCTCTGAGCAGTTCTTC.

V usage is TRBV6-6 and J usage is TRBJ1-2; 8 bases line up with TRBD1. CDR1 is MNHNY and CDR2 is SVGAGI in the germline V gene (reference sequence). The CDR3 spans 14 residues. The V gene end was trimmed by 5 bases and the J gene end by 4 bases; junction bases not matched to a gene: 6. As DNA, the CDR3 is TGTGCCAGCAGTCGGGACAGGTCCACCTATGGCTACACCTTC. It translates to CASSRDRSTYGYTF.

The chain joins TRBV29-1 to TRBJ1-1; D ambiguous. CDR1 is SQVTM, CDR2 ANQGSEA, per germline. The CDR3 has 12 residues. V lost 2 bases to trimming and J lost 5 bases, with 9 bases between them. The CDR3 DNA is TGCAGCGTTGAATTCTTCCTTACTGAAGCTTTCTTT. Its translation: CSVEFFLTEAFF. Filled out from reference TRBV29-1 and TRBJ1-1, the complete variable domain reads SAVISQKPSRDICQRGTSLTIQCQVDSQVTMMFWYRQQPGQSLTLIATANQGSEATYESGFVIDKFPISRPNLTFSTLTVSNMSPEDSSIYLCSVEFFLTEAFFGQGTRLTVV.

The V gene is TRBV19, the J gene TRBJ1-2, with unresolved D. The V end lost 8 bases, the J end lost 3 bases, and 4 bases lay between the germline ends. Germline V gives CDR1 LNHDA, CDR2 SQIVND (reference sequence). The CDR3 spans 10 residues. CDR3 residues: CASGHYGYTF. CDR3 sequence (DNA): TGTGCCAGTGGGCACTATGGCTACACCTTC.

The chain couples TRBV9 to TRBJ2-5, with TRBD2 identical over 12 bases. This CDR3 comprises 15 residues. V was clipped by 1 base and J by 5 bases; unmatched bases: 3. Per germline, CDR1 SGDLS and CDR2 YYNGEE. The CDR3 nucleotides are TGTGCCAGCAGCGTATATACTAGCGGGGGGGAGACCCAGTACTTC. Its protein product is CASSVYTSGGETQYF. The full variable domain, rest sourced from reference TRBV9 and TRBJ2-5, is DSGVTQTPKHLITATGQRVTLRCSPRSGDLSVYWYQQSLDQGLQFLIQYYNGEERAKGNILERFSAQQFPDLHSELNLSSLELGDSALYFCASSVYTSGGETQYFGPGTRLLVL.

As DNA, the CDR3 is TGTGCCAGCAGCTTATTTGGCATTTCCTATGGCTACACCTTC. Its protein product is CASSLFGISYGYTF. The chain recombines TRBV7-8 with TRBJ1-2; D not resolved. CDR1 is SGHVS, CDR2 FQNEAQ, per germline. CDR3 length: 14 residues. Trimming stripped 2 bases from V and 4 bases from J, with 11 bases between.

V gene TRBV27 combines with J gene TRBJ2-1, with 8 bases that match TRBD2. The V gene's germline CDR1 is MNHEY and CDR2 SMNVEV (reference sequence). CDR3 length equals 16 residues. Trimming cost V 5 bases and J 3 bases; bases outside gene matches: 9. CDR3 residues: CASSQGRGAFYNEQFF. DNA of the CDR3: TGTGCCAGCAGTCAAGGGCGGGGGGCCTTCTACAATGAGCAGTTCTTC.

This clone was observed a few times. Here the CDR3 DNA reads TGTGCCAGCAGTGAGCATTTTGGTACATCCCGGACTCAAGAGACCCAGTACTTC. This sequence encodes CASSEHFGTSRTQETQYF. The chain carries TRBV6-1 and TRBJ2-5; D is perhaps TRBD2 (5 bases). The germline V gene has CDR1 MNHNS and CDR2 SASEGT. The CDR3 extends over 18 amino acids. V shed 3 bases and J shed 2 bases, with 22 bases lying between them.

The J gene is TRBJ2-5, the V gene TRBV7-2, with TRBD2 matching 7 bases. The CDR3 has 14 residues. Germline CDR1 is SGHTA and CDR2 is FQGNSA. With V trimmed by 2 bases and J by 4 bases, 4 bases remained unmatched. The CDR3 region has the DNA TGTGCCAGCAGCTTAAACGGACTAGGAGAGACCCAGTACTTC. It is translated as CASSLNGLGETQYF. The whole variable domain, remainder taken from reference TRBV7-2 and TRBJ2-5, is GAGVSQSPSNKVTEKGKDVELRCDPISGHTALYWYRQSLGQGLEFLIYFQGNSAPDKSGLPSDRFSAERTGGSVSTLTIQRTQQEDSAVYLCASSLNGLGETQYFGPGTRLLVL.

This sequence joins TRBV27 and TRBJ2-2; D might be TRBD1 (5 bases). CDR1 is MNHEY and CDR2 is SMNVEV in the germline V gene (reference sequence). Trimming stripped 2 bases from V and 8 bases from J, with 9 bases between. The CDR3 is 13 amino acids. Here the CDR3 reads CASSLSQGGELFF. The CDR3 DNA is TGTGCCAGCAGTTTAAGTCAGGGTGGGGAGCTGTTTTTT.

This clone appeared once. The chain combines TRBV5-5 with TRBJ1-4; no reliable D call. Trimming took 2 bases from V and 4 from J, leaving 9 bases between them. The CDR3 is made up of 14 amino acids. CDR1 and CDR2 from the germline V gene are SGHKS and YYEKEE (reference sequence). The CDR3 DNA reads as TGTGCCAGCAGCTTCTCCCAGTTTAATGAAAAACTGTTTTTT. Protein: CASSFSQFNEKLFF.